Presented here are 21 T cell receptor beta chains from one specimen sequenced in a study of CD8 T cells in Susac syndrome. When the RNA was reverse transcribed, random hexamers were used with an input of roughly 0.45 to 1 ug. TCRdb recomputed calls from the immunoSEQ multiplex PCR reads with MiXCR, one row per CDR3 protein. Of fewer than 70,000 distinct CDR3 sequences listed, around 95% are singletons. Sequenced input: CD8+ T cells from PBMCs. The receptors come from a human donor in good health.

This chain uses TRBV5-4 with TRBJ2-5, with D possibly matching TRBD1 (5 bases). Germline lookup yields CDR1 SGHNT and CDR2 YYREEE (reference sequence). Trimming shortened V by 0 bases and J by 3 bases, and 6 bases separated the two germline ends. CDR3 size: 13 residues. CDR3 sequence reads: CASSLVREETQYF. For the CDR3, the DNA is TGTGCCAGCAGCTTGGTCAGGGAAGAGACCCAGTACTTC. The variable domain in full, completed from reference TRBV5-4 and TRBJ2-5, reads ETGVTQSPTHLIKTRGQQVTLRCSSQSGHNTVSWYQQALGQGPQFIFQYYREEENGRGNFPPRFSGLQFPNYSSELNVNALELDDSALYLCASSLVREETQYFGPGTRLLVL.

In regard to this clonotype: At one end the junction does not follow the germline gene, possibly because of a read error. The chain uses TRBV4-1 and TRBJ1-2; D call uncertain. This CDR3 has 18 amino acids. Per germline, CDR1 MGHRA and CDR2 YSYEKL. CDR3 nucleotide sequence: TGCGCCAGCAACCAAGATAGCGCATTTGGTGTTGGGAGCTATGGCTACACCTTC. Residues: CASNQDSAFGVGSYGYTF.

The chain uses TRBV6-2 or TRBV6-3 and TRBJ1-1; 10 bases align to TRBD1. The CDR3 is made up of 19 amino acids. V lost 6 bases, J lost 1 base, and 17 bases stayed unmatched. Germline CDR1 is MNHEY and CDR2 is SVGEGT. Here the CDR3 reads CASSYRSGTGVMSNTEAFF. The CDR3, as DNA: TGTGCCAGCAGCTATAGATCCGGGACAGGGGTCATGTCGAACACTGAAGCTTTCTTT.

The V gene is TRBV15, the J gene TRBJ1-5; the match to TRBD1 covers 7 bases. V lost 0 bases and J lost 1; bases outside the gene matches: 6. CDR1 is LNHNV, CDR2 YYDKDF, per germline (reference sequence). The CDR3 length is 17 residues. CDR3 protein: CATSRDLGQVSNQPQHF. The CDR3 nucleotides are TGTGCCACCAGCAGAGACCTAGGACAGGTGAGCAATCAGCCCCAGCATTTT. The whole variable domain, remainder taken from reference TRBV15 and TRBJ1-5, is DAMVIQNPRYQVTQFGKPVTLSCSQTLNHNVMYWYQQKSSQAPKLLFHYYDKDFNNEADTPDNFQSRRPNTSFCFLDIRSPGLGDTAMYLCATSRDLGQVSNQPQHFGDGTRLSIL.

This chain connects TRBV7-2 to TRBJ2-2; 9 bases map to TRBD2. This CDR3 has 18 amino acids. The germline CDR1 and CDR2 sequences are SGHTA and FQGNSA. J gave up 7 bases and V 3 bases, and 15 bases lay outside the gene matches. The CDR3 nucleotides are TGTGCCAGCAGCTTGCGGGAGCGGGCGGGGGGGCCCGGCGGGGAGCTGTTTTTT. Its translation: CASSLRERAGGPGGELFF.

This sequence joins TRBV5-1 and TRBJ2-7; TRBD2 might be the D (7 bases). V was trimmed by 0 bases and J by 5 bases, leaving 9 bases between them. Per germline, CDR1 SGHRS and CDR2 YFSETQ. This CDR3 region has 13 residues. DNA for the CDR3: TGCGCCAGCAGCTTGGTGGGGGGGCACGAGCAGTACTTC. Translating gives CASSLVGGHEQYF.

The rearrangement joins TRBV5-1 to TRBJ2-1; 10 bases are a match to TRBD2. Germline V gives CDR1 SGHRS, CDR2 YFSETQ. Unmatched junction bases numbered 3, after V lost 4 bases and J lost 2 bases. The CDR3 is 15 residues long. Here the CDR3 DNA reads TGCGCCAGCAGCATGAGCGGGGGGGCCTACAATGAGCAGTTCTTC. The encoded protein is CASSMSGGAYNEQFF.

The rearrangement uses TRBV7-9 and TRBJ2-7; D is perhaps TRBD1 (6 bases). V was trimmed by 4 bases and J by 4 bases, leaving 17 bases between them. CDR1 and CDR2 (germline): SEHNR, FQNEAQ (reference sequence). The CDR3 spans 15 residues. The chain's CDR3 is CASSSSRQGIYEQYF. Here the CDR3 DNA reads TGTGCCAGCAGCTCCTCGAGGCAGGGGATTTACGAGCAGTACTTC.

This clonotype was observed once. The V and J genes are TRBV5-1 and TRBJ2-7, with TRBD1 identical over 10 bases. The CDR3 runs 15 residues. V trimming: 2 bases; J trimming: 4 bases; junction bases outside the gene matches: 6. The germline gives CDR1 SGHRS, CDR2 YFSETQ. The CDR3 region is CASSLLTGGKYEQYF. In nucleotides, the CDR3 is TGCGCCAGCAGCTTACTGACAGGGGGCAAGTACGAGCAGTACTTC.

The V gene is TRBV13, the J gene TRBJ2-5; D is unresolved. The CDR3 consists of 13 residues. Germline CDR1 is PRHDT and CDR2 is FYEKMQ (reference sequence). Trimming removed 1 base at V and 2 bases at J, with 5 bases between. Here the CDR3 reads CASSLARQETQYF. The CDR3 DNA sequence: TGTGCCAGCAGCTTAGCTCGGCAAGAGACCCAGTACTTC.

The chain is built from TRBV7-9 and TRBJ1-2; tentative D call: TRBD1 (5 bases). The CDR3 totals 12 residues. The germline V and J ends were trimmed by 5 bases and 3 bases, with 7 bases remaining between them. The germline V gene encodes CDR1 SEHNR and CDR2 FQNEAQ (reference sequence). The CDR3 loop is CASSGGDYGYTF. Written as DNA, the CDR3 is TGTGCCAGCAGCGGGGGGGACTATGGCTACACCTTC.

The V and J genes are TRBV9 and TRBJ1-1; D call uncertain. This CDR3 is built from 14 residues. CDR1 and CDR2 (germline): SGDLS, YYNGEE. V lost 0 bases and J lost 7, with 13 bases in between. CDR3 bases: TGTGCCAGCAGCGTAGGGGTCACGGACTTTGAAGCTTTCTTT. Translated, it gives CASSVGVTDFEAFF. Full variable domain (missing parts from reference TRBV9 and TRBJ1-1): DSGVTQTPKHLITATGQRVTLRCSPRSGDLSVYWYQQSLDQGLQFLIQYYNGEERAKGNILERFSAQQFPDLHSELNLSSLELGDSALYFCASSVGVTDFEAFFGQGTRLTVV.

The chain carries TRBV3-1 and TRBJ2-1; D gene unclear. V lost 4 bases to trimming and J lost 4 bases, with 17 bases between them. Germline CDR1 reads LGHDT; CDR2 reads YNNKEL (reference sequence). The CDR3 contains 16 residues. The CDR3 DNA follows: TGTGCCAGCAGCCCGTCGAGGACGGCGGCGTACAATGAGCAGTTCTTC. It codes for CASSPSRTAAYNEQFF.

The chain has TRBV30 and TRBJ2-6; 8 bases match TRBD2. V shed 4 bases and J 2 bases; nucleotides not matched to a gene: 1. Germline V gene sequence: CDR1 GTSNPN, CDR2 SVGIG (reference sequence). This CDR3 is 14 amino acids long. CDR3: CAWTGGPGANVLTF. Here the CDR3 DNA reads TGTGCCTGGACGGGAGGGCCTGGGGCCAACGTCCTGACTTTC.

The chain links TRBV27 to TRBJ2-1; D unresolved. V shed 5 bases and J shed 2 bases, with 10 bases lying between them. Germline-derived CDR1 and CDR2 are MNHEY and SMNVEV (reference sequence). This CDR3 region has 14 residues. The CDR3 DNA sequence: TGTGCCAGCAGTCCGTCCGGTGCCTACAATGAGCAGTTCTTC. Protein sequence: CASSPSGAYNEQFF.

This chain joins TRBV5-6 and TRBJ1-2, with D possibly TRBD1 on 5 matching bases. V was trimmed by 4 bases and J by 2 bases, leaving 9 bases between them. The CDR3 is made up of 13 amino acids. Germline assignment: CDR1 SGHDT and CDR2 YYEEEE. CDR3 loop: CASSKDTNYGYTF. CDR3 nucleotide sequence: TGTGCCAGCAGCAAGGACACCAACTATGGCTACACCTTC.

This sequence joins TRBV4-3 and TRBJ1-1, with D possibly being TRBD1 (5 bases). The CDR3 contains 13 residues. Trimming shortened V by 3 bases and J by 5 bases, and 10 bases separated the two germline ends. The germline V gene encodes CDR1 LGHNA and CDR2 YSLEER. The CDR3 DNA reads TGCGCCAGCAGCCACGGCGGGGGAACTGAAGCTTTCTTT. This gives the protein CASSHGGGTEAFF.

The rearrangement joins TRBV27 to TRBJ2-7; a possible D gene is TRBD2 (6 bases). Germline lookup yields CDR1 MNHEY and CDR2 SMNVEV (reference sequence). The CDR3 length is 13 residues. V was cut by 4 bases and J by 0 bases, with 7 bases left in between. CDR3 amino acids: CASSSGGSYEQYF. The CDR3 nucleotides are TGTGCCAGCAGTTCCGGGGGCTCCTACGAGCAGTACTTC.

The rearrangement links TRBV4-1 to TRBJ2-2; 10 positions agree with TRBD2. Germline V gene sequence: CDR1 MGHRA, CDR2 YSYEKL. This CDR3 region has 15 residues. The ends lost 4 bases at V and 6 bases at J; junction bases unmatched: 5. CDR3 sequence reads: CASSPAGGRAGELFF. CDR3 DNA: TGCGCCAGCAGCCCAGCGGGGGGGAGAGCCGGGGAGCTGTTTTTT.

This chain links TRBV5-1 with TRBJ1-1; 9 bases are shared with TRBD1. The CDR3 extends over 16 amino acids. V shed 2 bases and J 7 bases; nucleotides not matched to a gene: 12. Germline loops: CDR1 SGHRS, CDR2 YFSETQ. As DNA, the CDR3 is TGCGCCAGCAGCTTAGGACAGGGGACCATTCATGTTGAAGCTTTCTTT. It translates to CASSLGQGTIHVEAFF. The full variable domain, in which reference TRBV5-1 and TRBJ1-1 provide the parts outside the CDR3, is KAGVTQTPRYLIKTRGQQVTLSCSPISGHRSVSWYQQTPGQGLQFLFEYFSETQRNKGNFPGRFSGRQFSNSRSEMNVSTLELGDSALYLCASSLGQGTIHVEAFFGQGTRLTVV.

This sequence joins TRBV3-1 and TRBJ2-3; D not resolved. V was clipped by 5 bases and J by 8 bases, with 11 bases between them. The germline gives CDR1 LGHDT, CDR2 YNNKEL (reference sequence). The CDR3 runs 12 residues. The CDR3 coding sequence is TGTGCCAGCAGCTCTCAAAGCGCTACGCAGTATTTT. Translation gives CASSSQSATQYF.